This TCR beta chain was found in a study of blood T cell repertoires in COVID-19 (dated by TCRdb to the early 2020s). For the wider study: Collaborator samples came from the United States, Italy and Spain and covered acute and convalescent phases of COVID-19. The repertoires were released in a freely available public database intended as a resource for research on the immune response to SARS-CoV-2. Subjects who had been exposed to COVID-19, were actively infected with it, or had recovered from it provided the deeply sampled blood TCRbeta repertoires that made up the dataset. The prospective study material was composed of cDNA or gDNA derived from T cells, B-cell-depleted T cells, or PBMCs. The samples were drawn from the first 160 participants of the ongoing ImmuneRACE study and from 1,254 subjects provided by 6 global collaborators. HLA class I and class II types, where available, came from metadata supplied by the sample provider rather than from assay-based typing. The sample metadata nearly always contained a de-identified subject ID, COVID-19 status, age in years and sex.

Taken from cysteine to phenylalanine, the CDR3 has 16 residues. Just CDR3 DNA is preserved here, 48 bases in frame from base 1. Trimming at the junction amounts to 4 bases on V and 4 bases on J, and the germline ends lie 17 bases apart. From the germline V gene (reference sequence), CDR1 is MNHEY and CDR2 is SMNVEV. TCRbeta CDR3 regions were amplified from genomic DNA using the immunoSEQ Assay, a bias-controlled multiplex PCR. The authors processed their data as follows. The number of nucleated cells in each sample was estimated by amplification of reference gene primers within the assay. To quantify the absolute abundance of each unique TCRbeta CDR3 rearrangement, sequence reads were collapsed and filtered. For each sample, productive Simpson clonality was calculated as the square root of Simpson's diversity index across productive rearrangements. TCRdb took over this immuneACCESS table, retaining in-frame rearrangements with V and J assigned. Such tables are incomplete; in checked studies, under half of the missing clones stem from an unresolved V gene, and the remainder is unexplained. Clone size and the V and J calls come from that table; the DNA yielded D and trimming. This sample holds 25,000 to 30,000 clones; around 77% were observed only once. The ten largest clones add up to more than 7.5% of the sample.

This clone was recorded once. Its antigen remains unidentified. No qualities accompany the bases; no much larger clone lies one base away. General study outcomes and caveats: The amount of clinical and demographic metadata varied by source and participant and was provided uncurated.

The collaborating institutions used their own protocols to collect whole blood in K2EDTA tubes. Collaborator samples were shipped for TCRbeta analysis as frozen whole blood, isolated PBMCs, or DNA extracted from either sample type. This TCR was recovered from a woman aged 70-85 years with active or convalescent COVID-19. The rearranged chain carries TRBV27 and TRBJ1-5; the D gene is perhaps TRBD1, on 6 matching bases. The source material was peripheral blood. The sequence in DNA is TGTGCCAGCAGTTCCTCCCGAGACAGGCGAAATCAGCCCCAGCATTTT. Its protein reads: CASSSSRDRRNQPQHF.